The clone carrying this T cell receptor beta chain appeared once. These data are taken from a study of shared clonotypes between healthy human individuals. Sequencing was performed with immunoSEQ multiplex PCR; in TCRdb, only in-frame clones are kept and a portion is missing. The sample consists of millions of clones, over 85% of them appearing once. J lost 1 base, V lost 5 bases, and 8 bases had no gene match. The germline V gene encodes CDR1 SGHRS and CDR2 YFSETQ. The length of the CDR3 is 15 residues. The source is a man in his late teens or twenties in good health. The V gene is TRBV5-1, the J gene TRBJ2-7; TRBD1 matches 8 bases. The sequenced sample was naive CD4+ T cells sorted from blood. The subset was: CD45RA+ positively selected. The CDR3 region has the DNA TGCGCCAGCAGACCCGGACAGGGCCCATCCTACGAGCAGTACTTC. Translating it yields CASRPGQGPSYEQYF.